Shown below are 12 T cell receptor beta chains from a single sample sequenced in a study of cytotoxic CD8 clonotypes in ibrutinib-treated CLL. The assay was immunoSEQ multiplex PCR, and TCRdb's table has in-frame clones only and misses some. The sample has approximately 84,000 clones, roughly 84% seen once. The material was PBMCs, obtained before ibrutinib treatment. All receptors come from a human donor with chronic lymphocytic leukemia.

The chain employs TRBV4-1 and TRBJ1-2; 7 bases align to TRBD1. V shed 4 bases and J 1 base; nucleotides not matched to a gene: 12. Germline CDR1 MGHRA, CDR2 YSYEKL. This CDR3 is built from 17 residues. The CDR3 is CASSLTATGSFNYGYTF. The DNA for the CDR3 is TGCGCCAGCAGCCTTACGGCGACAGGGAGCTTTAACTATGGCTACACCTTC.

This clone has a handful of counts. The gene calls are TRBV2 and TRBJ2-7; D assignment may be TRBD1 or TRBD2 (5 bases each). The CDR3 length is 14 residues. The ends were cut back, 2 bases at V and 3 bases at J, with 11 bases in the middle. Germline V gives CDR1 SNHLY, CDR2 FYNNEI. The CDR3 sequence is CASSEIGDGYEQYF. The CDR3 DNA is TGTGCCAGCAGTGAAATAGGGGACGGCTACGAGCAGTACTTC.

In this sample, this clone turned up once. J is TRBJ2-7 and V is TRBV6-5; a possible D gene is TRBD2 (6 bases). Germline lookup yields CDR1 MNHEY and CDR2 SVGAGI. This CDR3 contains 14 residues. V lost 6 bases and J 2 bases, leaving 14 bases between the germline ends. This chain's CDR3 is CASRTTRGTYEQYF. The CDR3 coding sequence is TGTGCCAGCAGGACGACTAGAGGAACCTACGAGCAGTACTTC.

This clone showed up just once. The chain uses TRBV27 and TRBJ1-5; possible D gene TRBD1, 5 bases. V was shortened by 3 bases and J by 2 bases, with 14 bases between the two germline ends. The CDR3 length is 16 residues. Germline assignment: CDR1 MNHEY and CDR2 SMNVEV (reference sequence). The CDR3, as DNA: TGTGCCAGCAGTTTCGGTGGGGCAGTTGGCAATCAGCCCCAGCATTTT. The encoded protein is CASSFGGAVGNQPQHF.

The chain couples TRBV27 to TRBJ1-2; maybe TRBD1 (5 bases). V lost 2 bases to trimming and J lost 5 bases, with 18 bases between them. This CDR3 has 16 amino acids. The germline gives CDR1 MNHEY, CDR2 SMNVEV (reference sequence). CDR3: CASSLENRPTRYGYTF. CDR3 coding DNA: TGTGCCAGCAGTTTAGAAAACAGGCCCACCCGGTATGGCTACACCTTC.

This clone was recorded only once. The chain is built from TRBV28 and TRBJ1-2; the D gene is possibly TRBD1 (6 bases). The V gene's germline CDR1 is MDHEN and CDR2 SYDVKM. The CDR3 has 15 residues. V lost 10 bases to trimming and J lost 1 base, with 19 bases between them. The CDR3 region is CATLLEPDSNYGYTF. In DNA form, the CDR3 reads TGTGCCACTCTATTGGAACCGGACAGTAACTATGGCTACACCTTC.

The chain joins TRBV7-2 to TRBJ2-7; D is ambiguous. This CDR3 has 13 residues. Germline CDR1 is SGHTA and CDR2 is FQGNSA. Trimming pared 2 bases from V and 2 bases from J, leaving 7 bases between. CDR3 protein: CASSLTVTYEQYF. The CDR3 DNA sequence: TGTGCCAGCAGCTTAACGGTTACCTACGAGCAGTACTTC.

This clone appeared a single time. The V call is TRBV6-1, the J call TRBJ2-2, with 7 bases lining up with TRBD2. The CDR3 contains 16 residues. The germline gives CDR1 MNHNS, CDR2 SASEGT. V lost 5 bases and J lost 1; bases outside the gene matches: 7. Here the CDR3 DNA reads TGTGCCAGCAGTAAAGTAGCGGGTGGGAACACCGGGGAGCTGTTTTTT. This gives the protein CASSKVAGGNTGELFF.

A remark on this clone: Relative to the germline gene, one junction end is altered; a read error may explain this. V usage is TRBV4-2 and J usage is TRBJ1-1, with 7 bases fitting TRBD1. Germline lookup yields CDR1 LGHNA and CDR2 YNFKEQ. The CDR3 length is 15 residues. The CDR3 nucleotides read TGTGCCAGCAGACAAGGAGAGACAGGGTTCACTGAAGCTTTCTTT. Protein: CASRQGETGFTEAFF.

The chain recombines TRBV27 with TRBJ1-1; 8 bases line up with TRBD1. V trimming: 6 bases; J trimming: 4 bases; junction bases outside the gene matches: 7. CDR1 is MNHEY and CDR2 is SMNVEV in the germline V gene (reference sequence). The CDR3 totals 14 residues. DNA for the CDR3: TGTGCCAGCAGGCTTTGGACAGGGACCACTGAAGCTTTCTTT. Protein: CASRLWTGTTEAFF.

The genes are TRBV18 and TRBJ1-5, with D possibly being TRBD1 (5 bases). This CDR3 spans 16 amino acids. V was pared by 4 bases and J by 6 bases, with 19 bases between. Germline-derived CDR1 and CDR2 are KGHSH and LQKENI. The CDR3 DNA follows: TGTGCCAGCTCACGGGAGCAAAGGGGAGGTAGTCAGCCCCAGCATTTT. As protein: CASSREQRGGSQPQHF. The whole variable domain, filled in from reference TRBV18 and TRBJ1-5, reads NAGVMQNPRHLVRRRGQEARLRCSPMKGHSHVYWYRQLPEEGLKFMVYLQKENIIDESGMPKERFSAEFPKEGPSILRIQQVVRGDSAAYFCASSREQRGGSQPQHFGDGTRLSIL.

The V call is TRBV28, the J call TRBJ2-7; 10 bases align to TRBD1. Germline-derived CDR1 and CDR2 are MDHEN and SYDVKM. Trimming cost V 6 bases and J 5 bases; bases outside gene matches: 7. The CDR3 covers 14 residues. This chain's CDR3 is CASSLGGTGDEQYF. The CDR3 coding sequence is TGTGCCAGCAGCCTAGGAGGGACAGGGGACGAGCAGTACTTC.